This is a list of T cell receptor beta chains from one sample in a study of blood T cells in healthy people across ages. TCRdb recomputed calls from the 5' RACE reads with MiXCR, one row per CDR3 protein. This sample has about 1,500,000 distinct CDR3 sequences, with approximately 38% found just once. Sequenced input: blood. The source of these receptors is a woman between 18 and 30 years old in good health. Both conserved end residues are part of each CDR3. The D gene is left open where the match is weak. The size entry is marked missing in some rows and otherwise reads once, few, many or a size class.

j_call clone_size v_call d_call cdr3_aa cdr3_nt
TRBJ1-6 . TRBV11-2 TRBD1 CASSPTRTGGWGSPLHF TGTGCCAGCAGCCCGACGAGGACAGGGGGCTGGGGATCACCCCTCCACTTT
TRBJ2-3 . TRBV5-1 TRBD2 CASSMSGDLGTQYF TGCGCCAGCAGCATGAGCGGGGACCTCGGTACGCAGTATTTT
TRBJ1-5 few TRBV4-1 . CASSQDAQGNQPQHF TGCGCCAGCAGCCAAGATGCGCAGGGAAATCAGCCCCAGCATTTT
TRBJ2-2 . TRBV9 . CASSVAPSNTGELFF TGTGCCAGCAGCGTAGCACCATCGAACACCGGGGAGCTGTTTTTT
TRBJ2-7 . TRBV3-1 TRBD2 CASSPPTGGTYEQYF TGTGCCAGCAGCCCCCCGACGGGGGGGACCTACGAGCAGTACTTC
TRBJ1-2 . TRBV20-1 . CSASFPVEGEYPYGYTF TGCAGTGCTAGTTTCCCGGTAGAAGGGGAGTATCCCTATGGCTACACCTTC
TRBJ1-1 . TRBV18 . CASSLLEVAEAFF TGTGCCAGCTCACTACTGGAGGTCGCTGAAGCTTTCTTT
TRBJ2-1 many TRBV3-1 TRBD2 CASSSSGVYNEQFF TGCGCCAGCAGCTCTAGCGGGGTGTACAATGAGCAGTTCTTC
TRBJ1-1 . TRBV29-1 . CSVEDLRYEAFF TGCAGCGTTGAAGATCTAAGGTATGAAGCTTTCTTT
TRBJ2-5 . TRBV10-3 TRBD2 CAIIEGSGREYNEQYF TGTGCCATCATTGAAGGTAGCGGGAGAGAATACAATGAGCAGTACTTC
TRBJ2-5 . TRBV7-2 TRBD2 CASSGTSGIQETQYF TGTGCCAGCAGCGGGACTAGCGGGATTCAAGAGACCCAGTACTTC
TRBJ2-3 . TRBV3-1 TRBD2 CASSHPLSSGRSGDTQYF TGTGCCAGCAGCCACCCCCTTAGTAGCGGGAGGTCTGGAGATACGCAGTATTTT
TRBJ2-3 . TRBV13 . CASSLSRLTDTQFF TGTGCCAGCAGCTTAAGCCGATTAACAGATACGCAGTTTTTT
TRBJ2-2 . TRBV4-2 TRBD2 CASSQGETSGTGELFF TGTGCCAGCAGCCAAGGGGAGACTAGCGGGACCGGGGAGCTGTTTTTT
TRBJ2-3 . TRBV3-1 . CASSGFSTDTQYF TGTGCCAGCTCTGGATTCTCCACAGATACGCAGTATTTT
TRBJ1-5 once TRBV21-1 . CASSKGVGGPNQPQHF TGTGCCAGCAGCAAAGGGGTAGGAGGTCCCAATCAGCCCCAGCATTTT
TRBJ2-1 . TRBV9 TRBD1 CASSEQGDSYNEQFF TGTGCCAGCAGCGAACAGGGGGACTCCTACAATGAGCAGTTCTTC
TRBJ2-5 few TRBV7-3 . CASRRGTPYQETQYF TGTGCCAGCAGACGCGGGACGCCGTACCAAGAGACCCAGTACTTC
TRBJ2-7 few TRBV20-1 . CSAGRGLSSYEQYF TGCAGTGCTGGCCGCGGACTCAGCTCCTACGAGCAGTACTTC
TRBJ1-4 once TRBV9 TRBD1 CASSVTGERSEKLFF TGTGCCAGCAGCGTGACAGGGGAGCGGAGTGAAAAACTGTTTTTT
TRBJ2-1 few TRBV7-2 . CASSLGFGETYNEQFF TGTGCCAGCAGCTTAGGATTTGGGGAAACCTACAATGAGCAGTTCTTC
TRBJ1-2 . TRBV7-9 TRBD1 CASSLAPGQGFGYTF TGTGCCAGCAGCTTAGCCCCGGGACAGGGGTTTGGCTACACCTTC
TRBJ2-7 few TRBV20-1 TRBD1 CSAEGQGIYEQYF TGCAGTGCGGAGGGACAGGGTATATACGAGCAGTACTTC
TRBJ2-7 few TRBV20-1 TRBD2 CSALPSGRTYEQYF TGCAGTGCTCTCCCTAGCGGGAGGACCTACGAGCAGTACTTC
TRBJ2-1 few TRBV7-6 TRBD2 CASSSSGSDYNEQFF TGTGCCAGCAGTTCTAGCGGGAGCGATTACAATGAGCAGTTCTTC
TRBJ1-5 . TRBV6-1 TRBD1 CASSEPDREQPQHF TGTGCCAGCAGTGAACCGGACAGGGAACAGCCCCAGCATTTT
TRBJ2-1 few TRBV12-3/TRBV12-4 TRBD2 CASRTGTSGMNEQFF TGTGCCAGCAGAACCGGGACTAGCGGGATGAATGAGCAGTTCTTC
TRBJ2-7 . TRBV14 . CASSQGWLAAYNEQYF TGTGCCAGCAGCCAAGGTTGGTTAGCCGCTTACAATGAGCAGTACTTC
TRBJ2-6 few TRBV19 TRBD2 CASMRGGSGANVLTF TGTGCCAGCATGCGGGGGGGCTCTGGGGCCAACGTCCTGACTTTC
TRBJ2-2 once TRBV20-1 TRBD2 CSARDRGSGGKNTGELFF TGCAGTGCTAGAGATCGAGGTAGCGGGGGAAAAAACACCGGGGAGCTGTTTTTT
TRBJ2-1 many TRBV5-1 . CASSLVSEQFF TGTGCCAGCAGCTTAGTATCTGAGCAGTTCTTC
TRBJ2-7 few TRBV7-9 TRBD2 CASSLGWEGNYEQYF TGTGCCAGCAGCTTAGGCTGGGAGGGTAATTACGAGCAGTACTTC
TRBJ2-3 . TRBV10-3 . CAISLLGGGDTQYF TGTGCCATCAGCCTATTAGGGGGAGGAGATACGCAGTATTTT
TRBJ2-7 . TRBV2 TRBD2 CASTEPLGLAGGPESYEQYF TGTGCCAGCACTGAACCCCTAGGGCTAGCGGGAGGGCCGGAATCCTACGAGCAGTACTTC
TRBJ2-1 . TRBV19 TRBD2 CASSMAASGRYYNEQFF TGTGCCAGTAGTATGGCGGCTAGCGGGAGATATTACAATGAGCAGTTCTTC
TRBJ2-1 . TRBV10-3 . CAIRGQLGDLNEQFF TGTGCCATCAGGGGGCAATTAGGGGATCTCAATGAGCAGTTCTTC
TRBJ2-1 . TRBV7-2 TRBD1 CASSPQLDRVIRNEQFF TGTGCCAGCAGCCCCCAACTTGACAGGGTTATTAGGAATGAGCAGTTCTTC
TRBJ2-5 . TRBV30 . CAWSVRPSRETQYF TGTGCCTGGAGTGTACGACCCTCCCGGGAGACCCAGTACTTC
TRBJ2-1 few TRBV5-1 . CASSLGDTISEQFF TGCGCCAGCAGCTTGGGGGACACCATCAGTGAGCAGTTCTTC
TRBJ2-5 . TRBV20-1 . CSASYGAAQETQYF TGCAGTGCCTCATATGGCGCGGCCCAAGAGACCCAGTACTTC
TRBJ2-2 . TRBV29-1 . CSVGTGELFF TGCAGCGTTGGAACCGGGGAGCTGTTTTTT
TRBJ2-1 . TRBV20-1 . CSAILAGHNEQFF TGCAGTGCTATTTTGGCAGGACACAATGAGCAGTTCTTC
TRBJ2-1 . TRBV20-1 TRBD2 CSATGASGTVNNEQFF TGCAGTGCTACGGGGGCTAGCGGGACCGTTAACAATGAGCAGTTCTTC
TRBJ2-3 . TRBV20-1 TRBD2 CSARDASGGAGDTQYF TGCAGTGCTAGAGATGCTAGCGGGGGGGCCGGAGATACGCAGTATTTT
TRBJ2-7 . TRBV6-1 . CASSEGHRTRYEQYF TGTGCCAGCAGTGAGGGCCATAGGACCAGATACGAGCAGTACTTC
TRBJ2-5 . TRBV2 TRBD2 CASSVTSRETQYF TGTGCCAGCAGTGTGACTAGCCGCGAGACCCAGTACTTC
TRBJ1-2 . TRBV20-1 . CSARDQGQGRYTF TGCAGTGCTAGAGATCAAGGGCAGGGCCGCTACACCTTC
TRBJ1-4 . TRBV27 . CASSPLGLGVKKLFF TGTGCCAGCAGTCCATTGGGACTAGGTGTAAAAAAACTGTTTTTT
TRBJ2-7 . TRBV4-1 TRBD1 CASSQGQGALEQYF TGCGCCAGCAGCCAGGGACAGGGGGCTCTCGAGCAGTACTTC